The 6 T cell receptor beta chains below all came from one sample that was sequenced in a study of cytomegalovirus exposure and HLA in healthy donors. A multiplex PCR was run with 60 Vbeta primers and 13 Jbeta primers. Libraries were prepared by immunoSEQ multiplex PCR; TCRdb keeps only in-frame clonotypes and omits some of them. The sample has around 170,000 clones; more than 70% are singletons. Sequencing was carried out using PBMCs. The receptors originated from a girl aged 5 to 17 in good health and CMV-seropositive.

This clone was found once. V gene TRBV29-1 combines with J gene TRBJ2-7; TRBD1 aligns across 9 bases. The CDR3 totals 14 residues. Trimming cost V 6 bases and J 6 bases; bases outside gene matches: 12. Germline V gene data show CDR1 as SQVTM and CDR2 as ANQGSEA. CDR3 region: CSVGYRGQASEQYF. The CDR3 DNA sequence: TGCAGCGTGGGTTACAGGGGGCAGGCAAGCGAGCAGTACTTC.

The CDR3: CASSLERAAYQRPTDTQYF. CDR3 coding DNA: TGTGCCAGCAGCTTGGAGAGGGCTGCATACCAGAGACCCACAGATACGCAGTATTTT. The J gene is TRBJ2-3, the V gene TRBV5-8; possible D gene TRBD2, 5 bases. CDR1 and CDR2 (germline): SGHTS, YDEGEE. The CDR3 covers 19 residues. V was cut by 0 bases and J by 2 bases, with 22 bases left in between.

The chain is built from TRBV29-1 and TRBJ2-1; D is possibly TRBD2 (5 bases). The CDR3 is made up of 12 amino acids. V gave up 6 bases and J gave up 7 bases, with 13 bases separating them. Germline lookup yields CDR1 SQVTM and CDR2 ANQGSEA. The CDR3 bases are TGCAGCGTGGGGAGACTTGGGAATGAGCAGTTCTTC. This translates into CSVGRLGNEQFF.

J is TRBJ2-1 and V is TRBV11-2; TRBD2 aligns across 9 bases. This CDR3 region has 20 residues. V dropped 0 bases and J dropped 0; count of bases not matched to a gene: 12. Germline V gene data show CDR1 as SGHAT and CDR2 as FQNNGV. The CDR3 DNA sequence: TGTGCCAGCAGCTTAGATCGGGCTCCTGCGGGGGGGCACTCCTACAATGAGCAGTTCTTC. Its protein is CASSLDRAPAGGHSYNEQFF.

The chain uses TRBV4-3 and TRBJ2-1, with 11 nucleotides matching TRBD2. Trimming took 1 base from V and 5 from J; bases not matched to a gene: 16. Per the germline V gene, CDR1 is LGHNA and CDR2 is YSLEER. The CDR3 is made up of 20 amino acids. The CDR3 sequence: CASSQGVMIAGGPSNNEQFF. The CDR3 DNA is TGCGCCAGCAGCCAAGGCGTAATGATAGCGGGAGGGCCGAGTAACAATGAGCAGTTCTTC.

The V and J genes are TRBV18 and TRBJ1-2; D is perhaps TRBD1 (5 bases). Trimming stripped 0 bases from V and 8 bases from J, with 16 bases between. This CDR3 comprises 15 residues. The germline V gene encodes CDR1 KGHSH and CDR2 LQKENI. In DNA, the CDR3 is TGTGCCAGCTCACCACCACAGGCCCCCGGCTACGGCTACACCTTC. It yields the protein CASSPPQAPGYGYTF.